This T cell receptor beta chain originates from a study of T cells after yellow fever vaccination. The CDR3 extends over 14 amino acids. Trimming at V came to 7 bases and at J to 4 bases, leaving 7 bases not matched to a gene. Looked up from germline, CDR1 is SEHNR and CDR2 is FQNEAQ (reference sequence). TCRdb fed the 5' RACE reads into MiXCR, producing one record per CDR3 protein. The table includes 80,000 to 100,000 distinct CDR3 sequences, 8.9% detected once. The chain employs TRBV7-9 and TRBJ2-5, with 9 bases aligning to TRBD2. The sequenced sample was CD8+ T cells not binding an NS4B(214-222) dextramer, sorted from PBMCs, obtained roughly 15 days after the first yellow fever vaccination. This clonotype originated in a man aged 18 to 30 who received the YFV17D yellow fever vaccine. CDR3 DNA: TGTGCCAGCACCCAGCGGGGGGAGCGAGAGACCCAGTACTTC. Translation: CASTQRGERETQYF.